The 10 T cell receptor beta chains presented below share a single source sample, sequenced in a study of cytomegalovirus exposure and HLA in healthy donors. Primers: 60 Vbeta forward and 13 Jbeta reverse. Some clones are missing from TCRdb's copy, which holds only in-frame ones; the method was immunoSEQ multiplex PCR. Counted here are tens of thousands of clones, around 84% occurring once; the ten biggest clones make up 4.6%. The specimen sequenced was PBMCs. The receptors here all came from a woman in her thirties or forties in good health and CMV-seropositive.

The V call is TRBV27, the J call TRBJ2-2; 12 nucleotides align to TRBD2. Trimming took 8 bases from V and 6 from J; bases not matched to a gene: 7. Germline-derived CDR1 and CDR2 are MNHEY and SMNVEV (reference sequence). This CDR3 comprises 15 residues. CDR3 sequence (DNA): TGTGCCAGCCGACTAGCGGGAGTACAGCCCGGGGAGCTGTTTTTT. Translated: CASRLAGVQPGELFF.

This chain links TRBV4-3 with TRBJ2-2, with 7 bases aligning to TRBD2. Germline V gives CDR1 LGHNA, CDR2 YSLEER. This CDR3 region has 16 residues. V lost 0 bases and J lost 3; bases outside the gene matches: 4. CDR3 sequence (DNA): TGCGCCAGCAGCCAAGAGGGGGGGGATGACACCGGGGAGCTGTTTTTT. It codes for CASSQEGGDDTGELFF.

V is TRBV7-2 and J is TRBJ2-7, with D possibly being TRBD1 (6 bases). The CDR3 totals 14 residues. Trimming removed 5 bases at V and 7 bases at J, with 18 bases between. The germline gives CDR1 SGHTA, CDR2 FQGNSA. DNA of the CDR3: TGTGCCAGCAGCCAACAGGGTGGGGGTTTTGAGCAGTACTTC. This encodes CASSQQGGGFEQYF.

DNA of the CDR3: TGTGCCAGCAGCCTGGACAGGCTCAATTCACCCCTCCACTTT. Its protein product is CASSLDRLNSPLHF. The gene calls are TRBV5-4 and TRBJ1-6; TRBD1 matches 7 bases. Germline V gene data show CDR1 as SGHNT and CDR2 as YYREEE (reference sequence). The CDR3 loop spans 14 amino acids. V gave up 4 bases and J gave up 7 bases; unmatched junction bases: 5.

This clone was recorded once. This chain links TRBV19 with TRBJ1-2; D might be TRBD1 (6 bases). The germline V gene has CDR1 LNHDA and CDR2 SQIVND (reference sequence). The CDR3 covers 15 residues. The V end lost 5 bases, the J end lost 0 bases, and 13 bases lay between the germline ends. The CDR3 protein is CASSERDIPNYGYTF. The CDR3 region has the DNA TGTGCCAGTAGTGAACGGGACATTCCTAACTATGGCTACACCTTC. Using reference TRBV19 and TRBJ1-2 for the parts outside the CDR3, the full variable domain is DGGITQSPKYLFRKEGQNVTLSCEQNLNHDAMYWYRQDPGQGLRLIYYSQIVNDFQKGDIAEGYSVSREKKESFPLTVTSAQKNPTAFYLCASSERDIPNYGYTFGSGTRLTVV.

Concerning this clone itself: The junction shows a germline mismatch at one end, possibly a read error. The rearrangement joins TRBV27 to TRBJ2-5; 8 bases are a match to TRBD2. CDR3 length: 18 amino acids. Per the germline V gene, CDR1 is MNHEY and CDR2 is SMNVEV (reference sequence). CDR3 region: CASSGFIGLAKRRETLYF. The CDR3 DNA reads as TGTGCCAGCAGTGGGTTTATCGGACTAGCCAAACGTCGGGAGACCCTGTACTTC.

This clone was observed once. The chain links TRBV19 to TRBJ2-1, with 9 positions matching TRBD2. The CDR3 is made up of 15 amino acids. The ends lost 7 bases at V and 10 bases at J; junction bases unmatched: 14. Germline-derived CDR1 and CDR2 are LNHDA and SQIVND (reference sequence). In DNA, the CDR3 is TGTGCCAGTAAGGGACTAGCAACTACCCGATGGGAGCAGTTCTTC. Translated, it gives CASKGLATTRWEQFF.

The chain carries TRBV11-3 and TRBJ2-7, with D possibly TRBD2 on 6 matching bases. Deletions cut 1 base from V and 4 bases from J, with 11 bases between. Germline V gene lookup returns CDR1 SGHNT and CDR2 YENEEA. This CDR3 has 14 amino acids. The chain's CDR3 is CASSLAGEAYEQYF. CDR3 nucleotide sequence: TGTGCCAGCAGCTTAGCGGGAGAGGCATACGAGCAGTACTTC. The complete variable domain, with remaining parts taken from reference TRBV11-3 and TRBJ2-7, reads EAGVVQSPRYKIIEKKQPVAFWCNPISGHNTLYWYLQNLGQGPELLIRYENEEAVDDSQLPKDRFSAERLKGVDSTLKIQPAELGDSAVYLCASSLAGEAYEQYFGPGTRLTVT.

The rearrangement uses TRBV11-3 and TRBJ1-1; 8 nucleotides line up with TRBD1. Germline-derived CDR1 and CDR2 are SGHNT and YENEEA. V was clipped by 5 bases and J by 4 bases; unmatched bases: 6. The CDR3 covers 14 residues. The chain's CDR3 is CASSVQGAGTEAFF. Written as DNA, the CDR3 is TGTGCCAGCAGCGTGCAGGGGGCGGGCACTGAAGCTTTCTTT.

This clone was detected once. V and J are TRBV19 and TRBJ2-3, with TRBD2 identical over 11 bases. CDR1 is LNHDA and CDR2 is SQIVND in the germline V gene (reference sequence). Unmatched junction bases numbered 18, after V lost 3 bases and J lost 7 bases. The CDR3 is 19 amino acids. CDR3 amino acids: CASSMGGGGLAGGGNTQYF. The DNA for the CDR3 is TGTGCCAGTAGTATGGGTGGAGGAGGCCTAGCGGGAGGAGGAAATACGCAGTATTTT.